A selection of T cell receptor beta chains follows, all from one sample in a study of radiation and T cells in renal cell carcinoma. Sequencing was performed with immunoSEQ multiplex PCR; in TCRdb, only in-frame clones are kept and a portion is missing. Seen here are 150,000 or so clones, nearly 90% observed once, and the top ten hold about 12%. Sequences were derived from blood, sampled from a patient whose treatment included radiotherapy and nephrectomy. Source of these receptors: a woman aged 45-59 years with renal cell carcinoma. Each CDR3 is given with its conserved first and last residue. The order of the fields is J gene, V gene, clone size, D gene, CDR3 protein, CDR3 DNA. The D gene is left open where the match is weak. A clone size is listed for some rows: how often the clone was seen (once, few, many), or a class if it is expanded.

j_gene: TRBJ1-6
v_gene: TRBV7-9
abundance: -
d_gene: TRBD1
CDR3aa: CASSFKPAGGHNSPLHF
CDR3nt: TGTGCCAGCAGCTTCAAACCCGCAGGGGGCCATAATTCACCCCTCCACTTT

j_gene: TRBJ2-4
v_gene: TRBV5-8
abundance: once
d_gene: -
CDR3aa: CASSHGRYKNIQYF
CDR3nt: TGTGCCAGCAGCCACGGACGGTACAAAAACATTCAGTACTTC

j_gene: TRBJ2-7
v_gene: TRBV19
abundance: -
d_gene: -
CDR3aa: CASSMRGRDSSLYEQYF
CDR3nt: TGTGCCAGTAGTATGAGGGGCCGGGACTCTAGTCTCTACGAGCAGTACTTC

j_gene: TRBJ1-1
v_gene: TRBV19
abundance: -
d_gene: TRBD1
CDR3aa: CASGGQGDTEAFF
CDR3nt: TGTGCCAGTGGGGGACAGGGAGACACTGAAGCTTTCTTT

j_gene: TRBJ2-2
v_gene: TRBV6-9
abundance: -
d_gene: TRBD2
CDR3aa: CASSLILAGGRRTGELFF
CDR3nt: TGTGCCAGCAGTCTAATTCTAGCGGGGGGCCGTCGCACCGGGGAGCTGTTTTTT

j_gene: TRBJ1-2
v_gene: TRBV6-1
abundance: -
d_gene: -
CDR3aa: CASSEIGTVRPTF
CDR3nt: TGTGCCAGCAGTGAAATCGGGACGGTTAGACCCACCTTC

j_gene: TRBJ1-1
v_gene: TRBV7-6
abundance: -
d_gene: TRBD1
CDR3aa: CASSLVQGANTEAFF
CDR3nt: TGTGCCAGCAGCTTAGTACAGGGGGCGAACACTGAAGCTTTCTTT

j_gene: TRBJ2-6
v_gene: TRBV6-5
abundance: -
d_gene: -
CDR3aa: CASTRARSGANVLTF
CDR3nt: TGTGCCAGCACAAGGGCCCGCTCTGGGGCCAACGTCCTGACTTTC

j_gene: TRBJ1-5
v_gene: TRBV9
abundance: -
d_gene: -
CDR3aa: CASSSGILGQPQHF
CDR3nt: TGTGCCAGCAGTTCAGGGATTTTGGGTCAGCCCCAGCATTTT

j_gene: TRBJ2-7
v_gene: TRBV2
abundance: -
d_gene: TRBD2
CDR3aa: CASRKPSGGIYEQYF
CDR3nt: TGTGCCAGCAGAAAACCTAGCGGGGGTATATACGAGCAGTACTTC

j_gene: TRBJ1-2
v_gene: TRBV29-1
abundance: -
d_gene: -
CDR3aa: CSVWLTDQGYTF
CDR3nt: TGCAGCGTTTGGCTAACAGACCAAGGCTACACCTTC

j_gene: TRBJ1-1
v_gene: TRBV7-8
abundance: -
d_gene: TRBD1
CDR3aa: CASSEGQGSTEAFF
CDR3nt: TGTGCCAGCAGCGAGGGACAGGGGTCCACTGAAGCTTTCTTT

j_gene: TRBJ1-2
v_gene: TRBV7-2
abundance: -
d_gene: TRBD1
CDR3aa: CASSATTGGVNYGYTF
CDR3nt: TGTGCCAGCAGCGCTACGACAGGGGGCGTTAACTATGGCTACACCTTC

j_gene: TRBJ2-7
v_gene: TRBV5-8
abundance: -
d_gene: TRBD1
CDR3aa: CASSPARTGPNEQYF
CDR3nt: TGTGCCAGCAGCCCCGCCCGGACAGGGCCCAACGAGCAGTACTTC

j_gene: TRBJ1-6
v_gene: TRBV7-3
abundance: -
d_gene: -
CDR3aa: CASSPLRGPLHF
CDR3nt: TGTGCCAGCAGCCCCCTCCGGGGCCCCCTCCACTTT

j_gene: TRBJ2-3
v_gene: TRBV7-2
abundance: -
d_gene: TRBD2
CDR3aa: CASRPTIAGGAHTQYF
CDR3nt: TGTGCCAGCAGACCAACCATAGCGGGGGGGGCACATACGCAGTATTTT

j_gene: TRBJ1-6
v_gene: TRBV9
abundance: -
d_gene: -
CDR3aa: CASNLLGRYNSPLHF
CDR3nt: TGTGCCAGCAACCTCTTAGGCAGGTATAATTCACCCCTCCACTTT

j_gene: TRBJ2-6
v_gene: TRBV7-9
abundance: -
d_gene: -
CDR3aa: CASSLHSSGANVLTF
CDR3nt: TGTGCCAGCAGCTTACATAGCTCTGGGGCCAACGTCCTGACTTTC

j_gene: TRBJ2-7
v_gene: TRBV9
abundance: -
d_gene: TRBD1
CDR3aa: CASSVGTGASYEQYF
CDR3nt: TGTGCCAGCAGCGTTGGGACAGGGGCATCCTACGAGCAGTACTTC

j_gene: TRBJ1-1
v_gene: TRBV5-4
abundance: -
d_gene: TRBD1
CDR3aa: CASSPGQGREAFF
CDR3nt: TGTGCCAGCAGCCCTGGACAGGGTCGTGAAGCTTTCTTT

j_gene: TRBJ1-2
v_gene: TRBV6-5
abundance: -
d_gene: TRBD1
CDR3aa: CASRARDRAFYTF
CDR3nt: TGTGCCAGCAGGGCCCGGGACAGGGCTTTCTACACCTTC

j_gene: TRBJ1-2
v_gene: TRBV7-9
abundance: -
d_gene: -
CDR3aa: CASSARETRNYGYTF
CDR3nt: TGTGCCAGCAGTGCCCGGGAGACTAGAAACTATGGCTACACCTTC

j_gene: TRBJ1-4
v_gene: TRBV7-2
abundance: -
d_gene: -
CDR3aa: CASSLALAGELTNEKLFF
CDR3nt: TGTGCCAGCAGCTTAGCCTTGGCAGGGGAATTGACTAATGAAAAACTGTTTTTT

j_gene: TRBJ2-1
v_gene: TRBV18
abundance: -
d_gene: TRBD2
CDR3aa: CASSPTLAGRNNEQFF
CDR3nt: TGTGCCAGCTCACCAACACTAGCGGGGCGAAACAATGAGCAGTTCTTC

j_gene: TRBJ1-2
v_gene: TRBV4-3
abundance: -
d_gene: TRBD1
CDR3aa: CASSQDRPGTGEANYGYTF
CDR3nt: TGCGCCAGCAGCCAAGATAGGCCCGGGACAGGGGAGGCGAACTATGGCTACACCTTC

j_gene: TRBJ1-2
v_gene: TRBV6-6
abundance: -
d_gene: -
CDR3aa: CASSLSGGNYGYTF
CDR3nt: TGTGCCAGCAGCCTTTCCGGGGGGAATTATGGCTACACCTTC